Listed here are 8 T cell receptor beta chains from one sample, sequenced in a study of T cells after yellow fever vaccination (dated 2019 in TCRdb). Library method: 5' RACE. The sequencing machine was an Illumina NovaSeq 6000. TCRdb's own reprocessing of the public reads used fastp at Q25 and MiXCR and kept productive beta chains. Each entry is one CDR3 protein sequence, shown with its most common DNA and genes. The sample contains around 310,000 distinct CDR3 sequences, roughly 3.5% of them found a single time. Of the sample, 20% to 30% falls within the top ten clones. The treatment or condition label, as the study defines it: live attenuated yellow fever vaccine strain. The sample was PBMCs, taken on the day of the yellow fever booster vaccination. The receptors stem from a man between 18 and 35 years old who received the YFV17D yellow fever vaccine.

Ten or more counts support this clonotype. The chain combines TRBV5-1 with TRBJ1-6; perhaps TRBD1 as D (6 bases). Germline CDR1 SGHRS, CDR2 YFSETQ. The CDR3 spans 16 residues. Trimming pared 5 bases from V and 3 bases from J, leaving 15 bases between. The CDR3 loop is CASRGGTTIYNSPLHF. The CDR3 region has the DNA TGCGCCAGCAGAGGAGGGACAACGATCTATAATTCACCCCTCCACTTT.

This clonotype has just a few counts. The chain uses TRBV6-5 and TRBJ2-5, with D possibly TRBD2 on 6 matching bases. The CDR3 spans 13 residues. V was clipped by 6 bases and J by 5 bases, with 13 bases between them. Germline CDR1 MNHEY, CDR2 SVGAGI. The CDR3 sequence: CASRRDLGETQYF. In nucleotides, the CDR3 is TGTGCCAGCAGAAGGGACTTGGGGGAGACCCAGTACTTC.

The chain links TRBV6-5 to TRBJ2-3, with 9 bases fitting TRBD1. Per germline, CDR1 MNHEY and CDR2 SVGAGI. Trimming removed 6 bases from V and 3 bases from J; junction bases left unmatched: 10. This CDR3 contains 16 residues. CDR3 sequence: CASRGSGTGLTDTQYF. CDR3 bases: TGTGCCAGCAGGGGTTCCGGGACAGGGTTGACAGATACGCAGTATTTT.

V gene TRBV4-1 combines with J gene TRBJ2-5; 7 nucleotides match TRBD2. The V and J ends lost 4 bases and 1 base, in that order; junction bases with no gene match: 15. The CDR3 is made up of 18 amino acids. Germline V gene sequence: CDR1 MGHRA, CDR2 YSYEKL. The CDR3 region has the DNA TGCGCCAGCAGCCGAGGGGCTTCTGTTGCGGGGGTCCAAGAGACCCAGTACTTC. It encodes CASSRGASVAGVQETQYF.

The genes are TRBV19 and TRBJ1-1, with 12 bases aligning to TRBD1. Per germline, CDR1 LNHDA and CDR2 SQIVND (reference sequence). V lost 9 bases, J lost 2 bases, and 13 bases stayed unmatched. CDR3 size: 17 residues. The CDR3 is CASCPGQGAGINTEAFF. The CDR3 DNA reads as TGTGCCAGCTGCCCGGGACAGGGGGCGGGAATTAACACTGAAGCTTTCTTT. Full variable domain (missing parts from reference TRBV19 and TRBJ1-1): DGGITQSPKYLFRKEGQNVTLSCEQNLNHDAMYWYRQDPGQGLRLIYYSQIVNDFQKGDIAEGYSVSREKKESFPLTVTSAQKNPTAFYLCASCPGQGAGINTEAFFGQGTRLTVV.

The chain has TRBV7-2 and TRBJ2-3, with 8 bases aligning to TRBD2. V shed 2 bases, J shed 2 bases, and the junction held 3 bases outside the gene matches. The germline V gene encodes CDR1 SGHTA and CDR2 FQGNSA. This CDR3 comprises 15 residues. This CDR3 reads CASSLLLAVTDTQYF. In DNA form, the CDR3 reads TGTGCCAGCAGCTTACTACTAGCGGTCACAGATACGCAGTATTTT.

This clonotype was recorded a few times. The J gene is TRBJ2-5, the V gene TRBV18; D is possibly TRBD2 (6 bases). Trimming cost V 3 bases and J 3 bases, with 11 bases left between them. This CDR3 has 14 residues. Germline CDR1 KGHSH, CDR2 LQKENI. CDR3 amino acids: CASSPGGAEETQYF. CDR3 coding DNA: TGTGCCAGCTCACCGGGGGGAGCGGAAGAGACCCAGTACTTC.

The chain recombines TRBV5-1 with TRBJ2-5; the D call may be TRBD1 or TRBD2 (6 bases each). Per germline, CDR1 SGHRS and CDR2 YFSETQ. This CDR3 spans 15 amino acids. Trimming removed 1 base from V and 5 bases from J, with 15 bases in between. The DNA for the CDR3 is TGCGCCAGCAGCTTGTCGGGGGCACGGGCTGAGACCCAGTACTTC. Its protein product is CASSLSGARAETQYF.